Sequencing of this T cell receptor beta chain was carried out in a study of identical twins. Germline CDR1 and CDR2: MDHEN and SYDVKM. This CDR3 comprises 16 residues. V was trimmed by 2 bases and J by 4 bases, leaving 12 bases between them. Points on this clonotype: Its specificity is not known.

Study-level results: Twins shared beta out-of-frame sequences in excess, but this excess was weaker. Models came in too low on out-of-frame TCR alpha sharing in monozygotic twins.

Addition of a universal primer site occurred through template switching, and cDNA carried unique molecular identifiers. MiXCR, applied by TCRdb to the 5' RACE reads, yields one record per CDR3 protein. The sample includes nearly 900,000 distinct CDR3 sequences, 9% to 15% of them seen just once. In addition, the sample was reused for a study of yellow fever vaccine responses in identical twins. As reported in that work: Twins reportedly appeared to share part of their vaccine T cell response while keeping part individual.

The V and J genes are TRBV28 and TRBJ2-6, with TRBD2 as a possible D gene (5 bases). The sequenced material came from PBMCs. The receptor comes from a woman in her late teens or twenties in good health. The chain's CDR3 is CASSLQPDSGANVLTF. CDR3 nucleotides: TGTGCCAGCAGTTTACAACCGGACTCAGGGGCCAACGTCCTGACTTTC. The entire variable domain, with the rest obtained from reference TRBV28 and TRBJ2-6, is as follows: DVKVTQSSRYLVKRTGEKVFLECVQDMDHENMFWYRQDPGLGLRLIYFSYDVKMKEKGDIPEGYSVSREKKERFSLILESASTNQTSMYLCASSLQPDSGANVLTFGAGSRLTVL.